This T cell receptor beta chain was obtained from a study of blood T cell repertoires in COVID-19. The repertoire was sequenced with immunoSEQ multiplex PCR; TCRdb's copy has only in-frame clones and lacks some. The table lists some 95,000 clones, about 86% of them singletons. This clone was observed a single time. The CDR3 has 16 residues. J was trimmed by 3 bases and V by 5 bases; bases with no gene match: 8. Germline lookup yields CDR1 SGHVS and CDR2 FQNEAQ. The receptor's source is a man aged 80 or over with active or convalescent COVID-19. The chain has TRBV7-8 and TRBJ2-1; 9 bases match TRBD1. Sequencing input: peripheral blood. CDR3 nucleotides: TGTGCCAGCAGCCCCAGGACAGGGGAAGTCTACAATGAGCAGTTCTTC. Translated, it gives CASSPRTGEVYNEQFF.